These 30 T cell receptor beta chains were all obtained from the same sample, sequenced in a study of cytomegalovirus exposure and HLA in healthy donors (dated 2017 in TCRdb). Library preparation employed the immunoSEQ multiplex PCR assay. The multiplex PCR relied on a mix of 60 forward primers for TCR Vbeta segments and 13 reverse primers for TCR Jbeta segments. Sourced from immuneACCESS, this table was stored by TCRdb with only in-frame sequences that have V and J called. A share of the clones is absent; for the studies checked, an unresolved V gene accounts for under half, and the remainder has no known explanation. A total of 80,000 to 95,000 clones appear in this sample, over 55% of them only once. The ten largest clones take up around 6.6% of the sample. Sequencing input: PBMCs. The receptors shown here come from a woman between 25 and 40 years old in good health and CMV-seronegative.

This chain uses TRBV7-9 with TRBJ2-3, with D perhaps matching TRBD1 (6 bases). The CDR3 length is 14 residues. V was pared by 3 bases and J by 2 bases, with 9 bases between. Germline V CDR1 and CDR2: SEHNR, FQNEAQ (reference sequence). The CDR3 loop reads CASSLTGTTDTQYF. The CDR3 DNA reads as TGTGCCAGCAGCTTGACAGGTACCACAGATACGCAGTATTTT. Looking up the rest from reference TRBV7-9 and TRBJ2-3 gives the full variable domain: DTGVSQNPRHKITKRGQNVTFRCDPISEHNRLYWYRQTLGQGPEFLTYFQNEAQLEKSRLLSDRFSAERPKGSFSTLEIQRTEQGDSAMYLCASSLTGTTDTQYFGPGTRLTVL.

The V call is TRBV28, the J call TRBJ2-1; D is uncertain. From germline, CDR1 is MDHEN and CDR2 SYDVKM. The CDR3 is 12 residues long. The ends were cut back, 7 bases at V and 10 bases at J, with 14 bases in the middle. CDR3 region: CASTRVLREQFF. The CDR3 nucleotides read TGTGCCAGCACCCGGGTATTGCGGGAGCAGTTCTTC.

The rearrangement links TRBV7-2 to TRBJ1-3; 7 nucleotides match TRBD1. Germline trimming cut 3 bases from V and 5 bases from J; bases unmatched to any gene: 1. CDR1 SGHTA and CDR2 FQGNSA come from the germline V gene. CDR3 length: 13 residues. The CDR3 region is CASSLTGRNTIYF. The CDR3 DNA follows: TGTGCCAGCAGCTTGACAGGGCGAAACACCATATATTTT.

This rearrangement joins TRBV6-5 to TRBJ2-7; 9 nucleotides line up with TRBD2. Germline V gene data show CDR1 as MNHEY and CDR2 as SVGAGI. V lost 6 bases, J lost 6 bases, and 12 bases stayed unmatched. There are 15 residues in the CDR3. CDR3 sequence: CASSKPGREGSEQYF. The DNA of the CDR3 is TGTGCCAGCAGCAAGCCCGGGCGGGAGGGCAGCGAGCAGTACTTC.

CDR3 bases: TGTGCCAGCAGCTTAATCCACGGACAGGGGAACTATGGCTACACCTTC. Encoded protein: CASSLIHGQGNYGYTF. This chain uses TRBV5-4 with TRBJ1-2, with 9 bases that match TRBD1. Per the germline V gene, CDR1 is SGHNT and CDR2 is YYREEE (reference sequence). The V gene end was trimmed by 2 bases and the J gene end by 2 bases; junction bases not matched to a gene: 7. This CDR3 is 16 amino acids long.

This rearrangement joins TRBV5-4 to TRBJ2-7; D might be TRBD2 (6 bases). V dropped 4 bases and J dropped 5 bases, with 19 bases sitting between them. The CDR3 contains 15 residues. Germline CDR1 and CDR2: SGHNT and YYREEE (reference sequence). As DNA, the CDR3 is TGTGCCAGCAGCCCCCGGGTAGGGGAGGTCGACGAGCAGTACTTC. Amino acid sequence: CASSPRVGEVDEQYF.

The rearrangement uses TRBV12-5 and TRBJ2-5; 16 bases map to TRBD2. V lost 6 bases, J lost 5 bases, and 15 bases stayed unmatched. The germline CDR1 and CDR2 sequences are LGHNT and FRNRAP. This CDR3 contains 19 residues. In DNA, the CDR3 is TGTGCTAGTGGGGCTCCTCCCGGGACTAGCGGGGGGGCGGCGGAGACCCAGTACTTC. Protein: CASGAPPGTSGGAAETQYF.

The chain joins TRBV5-1 to TRBJ1-6; D possibly corresponds to TRBD1 (6 bases). The V and J ends lost 4 bases and 7 bases respectively, with 12 bases between them. Germline V gene lookup returns CDR1 SGHRS and CDR2 YFSETQ. This CDR3 region has 14 residues. CDR3 sequence: CASSRVGTNSPLHF. CDR3 nucleotides: TGCGCCAGCAGCCGGGTAGGGACAAATTCACCCCTCCACTTT.

This clone was recorded a few times. The V call is TRBV19, the J call TRBJ2-7; 7 nucleotides align to TRBD1. Germline lookup yields CDR1 LNHDA and CDR2 SQIVND (reference sequence). This CDR3 comprises 13 residues. V was pared by 3 bases and J by 5 bases, with 4 bases of the junction left unmatched. This CDR3 is CASSISDRNEQYF. The CDR3 coding sequence is TGTGCCAGTAGTATCTCGGACAGGAACGAGCAGTACTTC.

The chain combines TRBV5-1 with TRBJ2-3; perhaps TRBD1 as D (6 bases). V was cut by 0 bases and J by 0 bases, with 11 bases left in between. The CDR3 has 16 amino acids. The germline V gene encodes CDR1 SGHRS and CDR2 YFSETQ. The CDR3 sequence: CASSLGRQASTDTQYF. CDR3 bases: TGCGCCAGCAGCTTGGGCCGACAGGCTAGCACAGATACGCAGTATTTT.

This clone has a handful of counts. The genes are TRBV2 and TRBJ2-1; D is undetermined. Trimming removed 1 base from V and 4 bases from J, with 5 bases in between. The length of the CDR3 is 13 residues. Per germline, CDR1 SNHLY and CDR2 FYNNEI. CDR3: CASSEDFYNEQFF. The DNA of the CDR3 is TGTGCCAGCAGTGAAGACTTTTACAATGAGCAGTTCTTC.

This chain uses TRBV5-1 with TRBJ2-5; 9 bases are shared with TRBD1. The junction had 10 bases not matched to a gene; V was cut back by 0 bases and J by 4 bases. The CDR3 covers 17 residues. The germline gives CDR1 SGHRS, CDR2 YFSETQ. The CDR3 region is CASSLGGGQGIPETQYF. CDR3 DNA: TGCGCCAGCAGCTTGGGAGGGGGACAGGGTATTCCAGAGACCCAGTACTTC.

This chain joins TRBV2 and TRBJ2-5, with TRBD2 identical over 8 bases. The V gene's germline CDR1 is SNHLY and CDR2 FYNNEI. After removal of 7 bases from V and 3 bases from J, the junction contained 7 bases not matched to a gene. This CDR3 region has 14 residues. The CDR3, as DNA: TGTGCCAGCACGCCTCTAGCGGGTAAAGAGACCCAGTACTTC. Translation: CASTPLAGKETQYF. Together with reference TRBV2 and TRBJ2-5, the CDR3 gives the full variable domain: EPEVTQTPSHQVTQMGQEVILRCVPISNHLYFYWYRQILGQKVEFLVSFYNNEISEKSEIFDDQFSVERPDGSNFTLKIRSTKLEDSAMYFCASTPLAGKETQYFGPGTRLLVL.

Regarding this clone: The sample has other DNA sequences that encode this CDR3 too. J is TRBJ1-3 and V is TRBV6-1, with TRBD1 identical over 10 bases. V lost 2 bases, J lost 2 bases, and 9 bases stayed unmatched. Germline CDR1 reads MNHNS; CDR2 reads SASEGT. The CDR3 runs 18 residues. The CDR3 nucleotides are TGTGCCAGCAGTGAATTCGGGACAGGGGCAACAACTGGAAACACCATATATTTT. Translating gives CASSEFGTGATTGNTIYF.

The chain links TRBV28 to TRBJ2-7; 13 bases match TRBD2. Germline CDR1 and CDR2: MDHEN and SYDVKM. This CDR3 region has 13 residues. V shed 10 bases and J 2 bases; nucleotides not matched to a gene: 2. CDR3 amino acids: CATGLAGAYEQYF. In nucleotides, the CDR3 is TGTGCCACCGGACTAGCGGGAGCCTACGAGCAGTACTTC.

The chain links TRBV6-5 to TRBJ1-1; TRBD1 is a possible D gene (6 bases). Germline-derived CDR1 and CDR2 are MNHEY and SVGAGI. CDR3 size: 13 residues. V was clipped by 7 bases and J by 4 bases, with 13 bases between them. CDR3 DNA sequence: TGTGCCAGCAACCTACAGGGTAGCACTGAAGCTTTCTTT. This sequence encodes CASNLQGSTEAFF.

The J gene is TRBJ2-7, the V gene TRBV5-1; D is unresolved. V was trimmed by 0 bases and J by 0 bases, leaving 13 bases between them. Germline V lookup: CDR1 SGHRS, CDR2 YFSETQ. The CDR3 has 16 residues. The CDR3 loop is CASSLGSRALSYEQYF. In DNA form, the CDR3 reads TGCGCCAGCAGCTTGGGTTCTCGAGCGCTCTCCTACGAGCAGTACTTC.

The gene calls are TRBV28 and TRBJ1-1, with 8 bases identical to TRBD1. Trimming at V came to 7 bases and at J to 0 bases, leaving 4 bases not matched to a gene. Germline loops: CDR1 MDHEN, CDR2 SYDVKM. The CDR3 totals 14 residues. The CDR3 sequence: CASNLDRVNTEAFF. CDR3 nucleotides: TGTGCCAGCAACTTGGACAGGGTGAACACTGAAGCTTTCTTT.

The chain has TRBV19 and TRBJ1-5, with 7 bases fitting TRBD1. V shed 4 bases and J 6 bases; nucleotides not matched to a gene: 12. The CDR3 consists of 16 residues. Germline CDR1 LNHDA, CDR2 SQIVND (reference sequence). CDR3 bases: TGTGCCAGTAGTAGGATTTCGACACAGGGGTCTCAGCCCCAGCATTTT. This sequence encodes CASSRISTQGSQPQHF.

The chain joins TRBV14 to TRBJ2-2; D unclear. The CDR3 runs 13 residues. Trimming removed 0 bases at V and 5 bases at J, with 4 bases between. Per germline, CDR1 SGHDN and CDR2 FVKESK. DNA for the CDR3: TGTGCCAGCAGCCAAGACCGGACCGGGGAGCTGTTTTTT. This codes for CASSQDRTGELFF.

This chain connects TRBV19 to TRBJ2-2; 11 positions agree with TRBD2. CDR1 and CDR2 (germline): LNHDA, SQIVND (reference sequence). V was pared by 9 bases and J by 0 bases, with 6 bases of the junction left unmatched. The CDR3 totals 16 residues. CDR3 coding DNA: TGTGCCAGCGGACTAGCGGGCCGCGCGAACACCGGGGAGCTGTTTTTT. Translated: CASGLAGRANTGELFF.

J is TRBJ1-4 and V is TRBV4-3; 7 bases are a match to TRBD1. J lost 7 bases, V lost 0 bases, and 8 bases had no gene match. The germline gives CDR1 LGHNA, CDR2 YSLEER. This CDR3 region has 16 residues. CDR3 amino acids: CASSQETGQAGEKLFF. The CDR3 nucleotides read TGCGCCAGCAGCCAAGAAACAGGACAGGCGGGTGAAAAACTGTTTTTT.

This clone has only a few counts. V is TRBV7-2 and J is TRBJ2-4; 8 bases align to TRBD2. Trimming at V came to 0 bases and at J to 0 bases, leaving 7 bases not matched to a gene. Germline loops: CDR1 SGHTA, CDR2 FQGNSA. The length of the CDR3 is 18 residues. The CDR3 DNA follows: TGTGCCAGCAGCTTAGCGCGGAGCGGGGGACTAGCCAAAAACATTCAGTACTTC. This encodes CASSLARSGGLAKNIQYF.

The rearrangement uses TRBV6-6 and TRBJ2-3; 11 positions match TRBD1. The CDR3 covers 16 residues. The junction had 4 bases not matched to a gene; V was cut back by 4 bases and J by 1 base. Germline V gene data show CDR1 as MNHNY and CDR2 as SVGAGI (reference sequence). The CDR3 DNA follows: TGTGCCAGCAGTTTCCAGGGACAGGGGGGCACAGATACGCAGTATTTT. Protein product: CASSFQGQGGTDTQYF.

The chain is built from TRBV10-3 and TRBJ1-2; 11 nucleotides align to TRBD1. The CDR3 consists of 15 residues. Looked up from germline, CDR1 is ENHRY and CDR2 is SYGVKD. V lost 1 base and J lost 6; bases outside the gene matches: 4. CDR3 DNA sequence: TGTGCCATCAGTGAGTTGGGACAGGGGGAAGATGGCTACACCTTC. Translation gives CAISELGQGEDGYTF.

The rearrangement uses TRBV19 and TRBJ1-2; 8 nucleotides line up with TRBD1. The CDR3 spans 13 residues. Germline V CDR1 and CDR2: LNHDA, SQIVND (reference sequence). V lost 10 bases, J lost 8 bases, and 12 bases stayed unmatched. CDR3 DNA: TGTGCCACCCTGCCTGGACAGGGAGTCGGCTACACCTTC. It specifies CATLPGQGVGYTF. Looking up the rest from reference TRBV19 and TRBJ1-2 gives the full variable domain: DGGITQSPKYLFRKEGQNVTLSCEQNLNHDAMYWYRQDPGQGLRLIYYSQIVNDFQKGDIAEGYSVSREKKESFPLTVTSAQKNPTAFYLCATLPGQGVGYTFGSGTRLTVV.

The gene calls are TRBV10-1 and TRBJ2-5; no firm D call. This CDR3 is 12 amino acids long. Germline V gene sequence: CDR1 WNHNN, CDR2 SYGVQD (reference sequence). The ends were cut back, 8 bases at V and 5 bases at J, with 12 bases in the middle. The CDR3 is CASGQSRETQYF. The CDR3 bases are TGCGCCAGCGGCCAGTCTAGGGAGACCCAGTACTTC.

The chain employs TRBV4-2 and TRBJ2-3, with 7 bases lining up with TRBD2. The germline gives CDR1 LGHNA, CDR2 YNFKEQ. This CDR3 is 15 amino acids long. The V and J ends lost 0 bases and 1 base, in that order; junction bases with no gene match: 1. The CDR3 region is CASSQELAGTDTQYF. CDR3 sequence (DNA): TGTGCCAGCAGCCAAGAGCTAGCGGGCACAGATACGCAGTATTTT.

V and J are TRBV9 and TRBJ2-1; 8 bases agree with TRBD1. The length of the CDR3 is 15 residues. CDR1 SGDLS and CDR2 YYNGEE come from the germline V gene. J gave up 4 bases and V 4 bases, and 7 bases lay outside the gene matches. CDR3 in amino acids: CASSLRQGLYNEQFF. The CDR3 coding sequence is TGTGCCAGCAGCCTTAGACAGGGGCTGTACAATGAGCAGTTCTTC.

This chain joins TRBV5-1 and TRBJ2-1; D gene unclear. CDR3 length: 13 residues. Per germline, CDR1 SGHRS and CDR2 YFSETQ. V was trimmed by 4 bases and J by 8 bases, leaving 13 bases between them. This CDR3 reads CASSPSRIYEQFF. CDR3 nucleotide sequence: TGCGCCAGCAGCCCCTCGAGGATATATGAGCAGTTCTTC.